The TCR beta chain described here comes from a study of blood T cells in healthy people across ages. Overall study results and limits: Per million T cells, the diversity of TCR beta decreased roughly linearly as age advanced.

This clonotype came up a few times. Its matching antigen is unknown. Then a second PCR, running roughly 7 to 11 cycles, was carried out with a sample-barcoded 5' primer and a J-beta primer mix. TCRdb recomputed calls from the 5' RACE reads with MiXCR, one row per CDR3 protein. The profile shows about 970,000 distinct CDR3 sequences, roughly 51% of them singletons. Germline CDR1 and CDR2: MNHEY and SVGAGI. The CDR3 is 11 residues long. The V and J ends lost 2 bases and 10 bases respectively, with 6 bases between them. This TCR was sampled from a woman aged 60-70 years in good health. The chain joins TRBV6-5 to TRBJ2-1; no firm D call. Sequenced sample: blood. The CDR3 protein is CASSYIDEQFF. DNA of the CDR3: TGTGCCAGCAGTTACATAGACGAGCAGTTCTTC.